These T cell receptor beta chains were read from a single sample in a study of early T cells in non-severe SARS-CoV-2 infection. TCRdb reanalysed the 5' RACE reads using MiXCR and keeps one entry per CDR3 protein. Of tens of thousands of distinct CDR3 sequences in the sample, under 11% were seen once. The input for sequencing was whole blood, taken at baseline. The origin of the receptors is an adult who was a healthcare worker with PCR-confirmed SARS-CoV-2 infection or an uninfected control (not recorded which). Each CDR3 is given with its conserved first and last residue. Fields, in order: D gene, V gene, clone size, J gene, CDR3 protein, CDR3 DNA. D genes are given only for firm matches. Not every row has a clone size; where given, it reads once, few, many or a size class.

>TRBD2|TRBV28|.|TRBJ2-7
CASKAGGQNEQYF
TGTGCCAGCAAGGCGGGAGGGCAGAACGAGCAGTACTTC
>.|TRBV7-3|many|TRBJ2-3
CASSLIGTDTQYF
TGTGCCAGCAGCTTAATAGGCACAGATACGCAGTATTTT
>.|TRBV28|few|TRBJ2-1
CASSSGSYNEQFF
TGTGCCAGCAGTTCAGGGTCCTACAATGAGCAGTTCTTC
>TRBD2|TRBV5-1|few|TRBJ2-1
CASSLGTSPRGLYNEQFF
TGCGCCAGCAGCTTGGGGACTAGCCCCCGCGGCCTGTACAATGAGCAGTTCTTC
>TRBD2|TRBV6-1|many|TRBJ2-1
CATVREGYNEQFF
TGTGCCACCGTACGGGAGGGCTACAATGAGCAGTTCTTC
>TRBD1|TRBV3-1|few|TRBJ1-5
CASSPGTVNQPQHF
TGTGCCAGCAGCCCAGGGACAGTCAATCAGCCCCAGCATTTT
>.|TRBV12-3/TRBV12-4|few|TRBJ1-5
CASSYTARRPQHF
TGTGCCAGCAGTTACACGGCCAGACGGCCCCAGCATTTT
>.|TRBV15|few|TRBJ1-2
CATSVGQMGGYTF
TGTGCCACCAGCGTAGGACAGATGGGAGGCTACACCTTC
>TRBD2|TRBV12-3/TRBV12-4|.|TRBJ2-7
CASSFFGGDVSGEQYF
TGTGCCAGCAGTTTCTTCGGGGGGGATGTTTCGGGAGAGCAGTACTTC
>.|TRBV27|many|TRBJ1-3
CASSLKFRGAGNTIYF
TGTGCCAGCAGTTTAAAGTTTCGGGGGGCCGGAAACACCATATATTTT
>TRBD1|TRBV20-1|.|TRBJ1-1
CSARPPRGQAVPEAFF
TGCAGTGCTAGACCTCCCAGAGGACAGGCGGTCCCTGAAGCTTTCTTT
>.|TRBV27|few|TRBJ1-5
CASSLDTLSNQPQHF
TGTGCCAGCAGTTTAGACACCTTGAGCAATCAGCCCCAGCATTTT
>TRBD1|TRBV27|.|TRBJ1-2
CASRPAGQGAFGYTF
TGTGCCAGCAGACCAGCGGGACAGGGGGCCTTTGGCTACACCTTC
>.|TRBV18|many|TRBJ2-7
CASSPPMGEQYF
TGTGCCAGCTCACCACCGATGGGTGAGCAGTACTTC
>TRBD1|TRBV5-1|many|TRBJ2-3
CASSFGQADTQYF
TGCGCCAGCAGCTTTGGACAGGCAGATACGCAGTATTTT
>.|TRBV5-1|.|TRBJ2-5
CASSTLEGETQYF
TGCGCCAGCAGCACACTGGAAGGGGAGACCCAGTACTTC
>TRBD1|TRBV18|few|TRBJ1-1
CASSPPGQGMTEAFF
TGTGCCAGCTCACCTCCGGGACAGGGGATGACTGAAGCTTTCTTT
>.|TRBV20-1|few|TRBJ2-1
CSASFVLNNEQFF
TGCAGTGCTAGTTTTGTGTTGAACAATGAGCAGTTCTTC
>TRBD1|TRBV28|.|TRBJ2-2
CASAKRQGENTGELFF
TGTGCCAGCGCGAAAAGACAGGGTGAAAACACCGGGGAGCTGTTTTTT
>.|TRBV7-9|many|TRBJ2-1
CASTSTSDEQFF
TGTGCCAGCACCTCAACTTCAGATGAGCAGTTCTTC
>.|TRBV25-1|few|TRBJ2-5
CASSAGQWGTQYF
TGTGCCAGCAGTGCCGGACAGTGGGGGACCCAGTACTTC
>.|TRBV12-3/TRBV12-4|many|TRBJ1-2
CASSNTGNYGYTF
TGTGCCAGCAGTAACACAGGGAACTATGGCTACACCTTC
>.|TRBV20-1|.|TRBJ2-1
CSARDEGVHYNEQFF
TGCAGTGCTAGAGATGAGGGGGTTCATTACAATGAGCAGTTCTTC
>TRBD2|TRBV28|many|TRBJ2-7
CASSQGLAGDYEQYF
TGTGCCAGCAGTCAAGGACTAGCGGGGGACTACGAGCAGTACTTC
>.|TRBV25-1|.|TRBJ1-1
CASSGLDRHEAFF
TGTGCCAGCAGTGGTTTGGACAGACATGAAGCTTTCTTT
>.|TRBV3-1|.|TRBJ2-1
CASSPQLAGEQFF
TGTGCCAGCAGCCCTCAGCTCGCGGGGGAGCAGTTCTTC
>.|TRBV7-8|few|TRBJ2-5
CASRHSGWVQETQYF
TGTGCCAGCAGGCATTCCGGGTGGGTTCAAGAGACCCAGTACTTC
>.|TRBV5-6|few|TRBJ1-6
CASSTYREVSSPLHF
TGTGCCAGCAGCACGTACAGGGAGGTCAGTTCACCCCTCCACTTT
>TRBD2|TRBV7-9|many|TRBJ2-7
CASRSGAGGYEQYF
TGTGCCAGCAGGAGCGGGGCCGGGGGGTACGAGCAGTACTTC
>TRBD1|TRBV12-3/TRBV12-4|few|TRBJ1-1
CASSLGTGATEAFF
TGTGCCAGCAGTTTAGGAACAGGGGCGACTGAAGCTTTCTTT
>TRBD2|TRBV28|many|TRBJ2-7
CASSLRGSGRDAEQYF
TGTGCCAGCAGTTTAAGGGGTAGCGGGAGAGACGCCGAGCAGTACTTC
>TRBD2|TRBV5-1|.|TRBJ2-2
CASSSGFLAGQGNTGELFF
TGCGCCAGCAGCTCAGGGTTCCTAGCGGGCCAGGGCAACACCGGGGAGCTGTTTTTT
>.|TRBV20-1|few|TRBJ2-1
CSASTAGTALYNEQFF
TGCAGTGCTAGTACTGCCGGGACCGCTCTCTACAATGAGCAGTTCTTC
>TRBD2|TRBV27|many|TRBJ2-2
CATGSGTNTGELFF
TGTGCCACCGGTAGCGGGACGAACACCGGGGAGCTGTTTTTT
>TRBD2|TRBV18|few|TRBJ2-7
CASSPPIAGGTYEQYF
TGTGCCAGCTCACCACCTATAGCGGGAGGAACCTACGAGCAGTACTTC
>.|TRBV5-6|few|TRBJ1-3
CASSFSGLNSGNTIYF
TGTGCCAGCAGCTTTTCAGGGCTCAACTCTGGAAACACCATATATTTT
>.|TRBV20-1|.|TRBJ2-1
CSARGGGRTYNEQFF
TGCAGTGCTAGAGGCGGCGGGCGAACCTACAATGAGCAGTTCTTC
>.|TRBV27|.|TRBJ1-2
CASSPSREPTYGYTF
TGTGCCAGCAGTCCTAGCCGGGAGCCCACCTATGGCTACACCTTC
>.|TRBV20-1|many|TRBJ2-1
CSATPITGLVYNEQFF
TGCAGTGCTACCCCCATCACAGGGCTTGTGTATAATGAGCAGTTCTTC
>.|TRBV20-1|few|TRBJ2-7
CSASGRVGSEQYF
TGCAGTGCTAGCGGGAGAGTAGGCAGCGAGCAGTACTTC
>.|TRBV4-1|few|TRBJ2-1
CASSQDSRSGRQFF
TGCGCCAGCAGCCAAGATTCCCGCTCGGGCCGGCAGTTCTTC
>.|TRBV4-1|.|TRBJ1-4
CASSQAGHGEKLFF
TGCGCCAGCAGCCAAGCAGGGCATGGAGAAAAACTGTTTTTT